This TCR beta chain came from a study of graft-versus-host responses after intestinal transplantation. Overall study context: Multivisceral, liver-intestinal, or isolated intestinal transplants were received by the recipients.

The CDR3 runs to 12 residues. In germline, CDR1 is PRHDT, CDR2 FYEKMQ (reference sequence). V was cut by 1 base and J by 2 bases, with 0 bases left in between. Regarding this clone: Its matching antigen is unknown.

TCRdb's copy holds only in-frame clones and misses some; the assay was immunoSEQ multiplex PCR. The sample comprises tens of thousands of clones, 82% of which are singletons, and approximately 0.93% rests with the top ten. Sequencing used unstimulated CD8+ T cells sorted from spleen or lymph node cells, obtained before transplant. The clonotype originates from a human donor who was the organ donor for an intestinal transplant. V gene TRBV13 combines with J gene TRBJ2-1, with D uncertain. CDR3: CASSLAYNEQFF. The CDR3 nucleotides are TGTGCCAGCAGCTTAGCCTACAATGAGCAGTTCTTC.